This T cell receptor beta chain came from a study of neurological immune-mediated disorders. Study outcomes and limitations: TCR clonal expansion peaked in HTLV-1-associated myelopathy patients and was lowest in multiple sclerosis patients.

Synthesis of cDNA used 5'RACE (with 10-nucleotide random UMIs). TCRdb processed the 5' RACE reads anew with MiXCR; each CDR3 protein has one entry. Among over 45,000 distinct CDR3 sequences listed, 20% to 30% were seen once. As regards this clonotype: Its antigen is as yet unknown. At one boundary the junction diverges from the germline segment, which might be a read error.

For the unsorted libraries, 2 million PBMCs stored at -80 C served as input. The CDR3 is 13 residues long. The germline CDR1 and CDR2 sequences are SEHNR and FQNEAQ (reference sequence). This rearrangement joins TRBV7-9 to TRBJ2-1; D is tentatively TRBD1 or TRBD2 (6 bases each). Material for sequencing was PBMCs. This receptor was taken from a woman in her seventies in good health. The CDR3 region is CASSLAGGHEQLF. The CDR3, as DNA: TGTGCCAGCAGCTTAGCGGGGGGACATGAGCAGTTATTC. The full variable domain, completed using reference TRBV7-9 and TRBJ2-1, is DTGVSQNPRHKITKRGQNVTFRCDPISEHNRLYWYRQTLGQGPEFLTYFQNEAQLEKSRLLSDRFSAERPKGSFSTLEIQRTEQGDSAMYLCASSLAGGHEQLFGPGTRLTVL.